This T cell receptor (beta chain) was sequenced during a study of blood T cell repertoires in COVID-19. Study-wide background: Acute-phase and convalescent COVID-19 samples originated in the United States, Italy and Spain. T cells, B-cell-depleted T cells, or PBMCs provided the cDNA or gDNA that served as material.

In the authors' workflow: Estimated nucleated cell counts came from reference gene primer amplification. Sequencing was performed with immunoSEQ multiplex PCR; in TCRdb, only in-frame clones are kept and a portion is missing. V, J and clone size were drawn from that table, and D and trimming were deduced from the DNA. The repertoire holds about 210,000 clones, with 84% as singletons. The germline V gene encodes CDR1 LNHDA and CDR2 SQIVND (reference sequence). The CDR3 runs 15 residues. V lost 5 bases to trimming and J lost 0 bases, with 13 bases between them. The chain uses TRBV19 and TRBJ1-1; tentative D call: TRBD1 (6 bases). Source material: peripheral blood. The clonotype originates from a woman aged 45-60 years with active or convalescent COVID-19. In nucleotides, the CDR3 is TGTGCCAGTAGTGGGGGCTGGGGAATGAACACTGAAGCTTTCTTT. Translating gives CASSGGWGMNTEAFF.